What follows is one TCR beta chain and its context. The data derive from a study of blood T cell repertoires in COVID-19. The wider study: PBMCs, B-cell-depleted T cells, or T cells provided the cDNA or gDNA that made up the material.

The repertoire was sequenced with immunoSEQ multiplex PCR; TCRdb's copy has only in-frame clones and lacks some. The sample holds about 140,000 clones, around 90% seen once. This CDR3 comprises 14 residues. Germline values: CDR1 SGHTA, CDR2 FQGNSA. V lost 5 bases and J lost 4; bases outside the gene matches: 6. This receptor was taken from a man in his 60s with active or convalescent COVID-19. The chain combines TRBV7-2 with TRBJ2-7; 9 nucleotides agree with TRBD1. What was sequenced was peripheral blood. The CDR3 DNA follows: TGTGCCAGCAGCCCGGGACAGGGAGGATACGAGCAGTACTTC. Protein: CASSPGQGGYEQYF.